These 28 T cell receptor beta chains were sequenced from one sample in a study of OX40 agonist ivuxolimab in advanced cancers. This table comes from immunoSEQ multiplex PCR, and its TCRdb copy is limited to in-frame clones, with some not included. The sample has approximately 13,000 clones, approximately 87% seen once. The sequencing here drew on CD4+ or CD8+ T cells sorted from blood, taken in a trial of the OX40 agonist ivuxolimab. These receptors originate from an adult with an advanced solid tumor such as melanoma, head and neck, liver or kidney cancer.

This clone was seen more than once but under ten times. In nucleotides, the CDR3 is TGCGCCAGCTCCCCAATAGCGGGAGGGTACGAGCAGTACTTC. Translated, it gives CASSPIAGGYEQYF. The chain employs TRBV10-1 and TRBJ2-7; 11 positions match TRBD2. In germline, CDR1 is WNHNN, CDR2 SYGVQD (reference sequence). The CDR3 covers 14 residues. J was trimmed by 4 bases and V by 8 bases; bases with no gene match: 7.

J is TRBJ2-3 and V is TRBV27; D not certain. Trimming shortened V by 2 bases and J by 4 bases, and 4 bases separated the two germline ends. Germline V gene sequence: CDR1 MNHEY, CDR2 SMNVEV (reference sequence). There are 12 residues in the CDR3. The CDR3 DNA is TGTGCCAGCAGTTTAATCCCAGATACGCAGTATTTT. Its protein is CASSLIPDTQYF.

V gene TRBV7-3 combines with J gene TRBJ2-3; D may be TRBD1 (5 bases). This CDR3 region has 14 residues. CDR1 SGHTA and CDR2 FQGTGA come from the germline V gene. Trimming left V 3 bases short and J 2 bases short, with 9 bases between. The CDR3 DNA reads TGTGCCAGCAGCTTTGGACACCTCACAGATACGCAGTATTTT. Translating gives CASSFGHLTDTQYF. The entire variable domain, with the rest obtained from reference TRBV7-3 and TRBJ2-3, is as follows: GAGVSQTPSNKVTEKGKYVELRCDPISGHTALYWYRQSLGQGPEFLIYFQGTGAADDSGLPNDRFFAVRPEGSVSTLKIQRTERGDSAVYLCASSFGHLTDTQYFGPGTRLTVL.

The chain carries TRBV19 and TRBJ1-5; D not certain. V shed 5 bases and J shed 4 bases, with 9 bases lying between them. CDR1 is LNHDA, CDR2 SQIVND, per germline (reference sequence). The length of the CDR3 is 13 residues. The CDR3 spells CASSLRGNQPQHF. The CDR3, as DNA: TGTGCCAGTAGTCTTCGGGGAAATCAGCCCCAGCATTTT.

The chain employs TRBV18 and TRBJ1-4; D may be TRBD1 (6 bases). Germline values: CDR1 KGHSH, CDR2 LQKENI. Trimming left V 3 bases short and J 4 bases short, with 12 bases between. The CDR3 length is 15 residues. The CDR3 bases are TGTGCCAGCTCACCGAGTAGGGGGTATAATGAAAAACTGTTTTTT. Encoded protein: CASSPSRGYNEKLFF.

The J gene is TRBJ1-6, the V gene TRBV6-5; unclear D gene. This CDR3 is built from 15 residues. In germline, CDR1 is MNHEY, CDR2 SVGAGI. Trimming removed 0 bases at V and 6 bases at J, with 9 bases between. Here the CDR3 DNA reads TGTGCCAGCAGTTACTCGCGTCAGTCTAATTCACCCCTCCACTTT. This gives the protein CASSYSRQSNSPLHF.

The chain carries TRBV5-1 and TRBJ2-1; D ambiguous. Germline loops: CDR1 SGHRS, CDR2 YFSETQ. V was shortened by 3 bases and J by 5 bases, with 6 bases between the two germline ends. The CDR3 is made up of 12 amino acids. DNA for the CDR3: TGCGCCAGCAGCTGGAATGACAATGAGCAGTTCTTC. Translated: CASSWNDNEQFF.

This chain's CDR3 is CASSRTGDSNQPQHF. For the CDR3, the DNA is TGTGCCAGCAGCAGGACAGGGGATAGCAATCAGCCCCAGCATTTT. V and J are TRBV5-6 and TRBJ1-5; 9 bases match TRBD1. The CDR3 loop spans 15 amino acids. J lost 0 bases, V lost 4 bases, and 2 bases had no gene match. Germline V CDR1 and CDR2: SGHDT, YYEEEE.

This clone appeared once. The rearrangement joins TRBV27 to TRBJ2-5; D call uncertain. Looked up from germline, CDR1 is MNHEY and CDR2 is SMNVEV (reference sequence). This CDR3 has 15 amino acids. V was clipped by 6 bases and J by 1 base, with 15 bases between them. CDR3 bases: TGTGCCAGCAGCTGGCGTGGGGTTGGCCAAGAGACCCAGTACTTC. Residues: CASSWRGVGQETQYF.

The chain has TRBV6-6 and TRBJ1-2; no reliable D call. Trimming left V 1 base short and J 7 bases short, with 13 bases between. There are 14 residues in the CDR3. CDR1 and CDR2 from the germline V gene are MNHNY and SVGAGI (reference sequence). CDR3 DNA sequence: TGTGCCAGCAGTTACTACCTCGGGGAGGGTGGCTACACCTTC. It yields the protein CASSYYLGEGGYTF.

The rearrangement uses TRBV9 and TRBJ2-3; 7 positions agree with TRBD2. Germline CDR1 and CDR2: SGDLS and YYNGEE. The junction had 12 bases not matched to a gene; V was cut back by 3 bases and J by 2 bases. This CDR3 has 17 residues. CDR3 bases: TGTGCCAGCAGCGACCCCAAAGGGCTAGCGGACACAGATACGCAGTATTTT. Translating gives CASSDPKGLADTDTQYF.

The rearrangement uses TRBV5-3 and TRBJ1-6; possibly TRBD1 for D (5 bases). TRBV5-3 is classed as an ORF, of uncertain function. This CDR3 has 12 residues. V was trimmed by 9 bases and J by 8 bases, leaving 12 bases between them. The CDR3 protein is CANEGIDSPLHF. DNA for the CDR3: TGTGCCAATGAGGGGATCGATTCACCCCTCCACTTT.

With respect to this clone: Relative to the germline gene, one junction end is altered; a read error may explain this. The chain has TRBV5-4 and TRBJ1-3; D unresolved. The CDR3 totals 15 residues. CDR1 and CDR2 (germline): SGHNT, YYREEE (reference sequence). The CDR3 nucleotides are TGTGCCAGCACCTTGATTGGGTCTTCTGGAAACACCATATATTTT. Translation: CASTLIGSSGNTIYF.

The chain has TRBV29-1 and TRBJ2-2; D might be TRBD2 (5 bases). This CDR3 is 14 amino acids long. Trimming left V 3 bases short and J 5 bases short, with 13 bases between. CDR1 is SQVTM and CDR2 is ANQGSEA in the germline V gene. The CDR3 reads CSVEAGVRTGELFF. The DNA of the CDR3 is TGCAGCGTTGAGGCCGGGGTCCGGACCGGGGAGCTGTTTTTT.

J is TRBJ2-3 and V is TRBV10-2; D is perhaps TRBD2 (5 bases). CDR1 and CDR2 from the germline V gene are WSHSY and SAAADI. The germline V and J ends were trimmed by 8 bases and 4 bases, with 16 bases remaining between them. This CDR3 has 14 amino acids. CDR3: CASGLGPVADTQYF. As DNA, the CDR3 is TGCGCCAGCGGACTGGGCCCGGTCGCAGATACGCAGTATTTT.

In this sample, this clone turned up once. CDR3 nucleotide sequence: TGTGCCAGCAGTTTAATAGGAGTTCCGAACACTGAAGCTTTCTTT. It codes for CASSLIGVPNTEAFF. The chain is built from TRBV27 and TRBJ1-1; D gene ambiguous. This CDR3 has 15 amino acids. Trimming left V 2 bases short and J 1 base short, with 11 bases between. Germline V gene data show CDR1 as MNHEY and CDR2 as SMNVEV (reference sequence).

The chain employs TRBV2 and TRBJ1-2, with a weak D call TRBD1 (5 bases). V was pared by 6 bases and J by 10 bases, with 24 bases between. The length of the CDR3 is 15 residues. CDR1 and CDR2 (germline): SNHLY, FYNNEI. The CDR3 nucleotides are TGTGCCAGCAGACCTCCGAGGCTGGGGGTATTTAACTACACCTTC. Protein sequence: CASRPPRLGVFNYTF.

This chain uses TRBV6-1 with TRBJ2-1, with a weak D call TRBD2 (6 bases). Trimming left V 0 bases short and J 4 bases short, with 13 bases between. The length of the CDR3 is 16 residues. CDR1 is MNHNS, CDR2 SASEGT, per germline. The CDR3 region has the DNA TGTGCCAGCAGTGAAGCCATAGCGGACGTTTACAATGAGCAGTTCTTC. Its translation is CASSEAIADVYNEQFF.

The V and J genes are TRBV28 and TRBJ2-7, with D possibly TRBD1 on 6 matching bases. Trimming cost V 6 bases and J 1 base, with 25 bases left between them. The germline V gene encodes CDR1 MDHEN and CDR2 SYDVKM. The CDR3 consists of 18 residues. The chain's CDR3 is CASSTPRQAIRRSYEQYF. The CDR3 DNA reads as TGTGCCAGCAGCACACCCCGACAGGCAATAAGAAGGTCCTACGAGCAGTACTTC. Full variable domain (missing parts from reference TRBV28 and TRBJ2-7): DVKVTQSSRYLVKRTGEKVFLECVQDMDHENMFWYRQDPGLGLRLIYFSYDVKMKEKGDIPEGYSVSREKKERFSLILESASTNQTSMYLCASSTPRQAIRRSYEQYFGPGTRLTVT.

The V call is TRBV11-2, the J call TRBJ2-7; 9 bases map to TRBD1. CDR3 length equals 14 residues. The germline gives CDR1 SGHAT, CDR2 FQNNGV. The trim removed 6 bases at V and 4 bases at J, leaving 7 bases unmatched. The CDR3 here is CASSSGTGFYEQYF. The DNA for the CDR3 is TGTGCCAGCAGTTCCGGGACAGGGTTTTACGAGCAGTACTTC.

This sequence joins TRBV5-4 and TRBJ2-7; D gene ambiguous. The germline gives CDR1 SGHNT, CDR2 YYREEE (reference sequence). V was cut by 4 bases and J by 0 bases, with 11 bases left in between. The CDR3 covers 14 residues. The CDR3 nucleotides read TGTGCCAGCAGCCCCGACACCTACTCCTACGAGCAGTACTTC. This codes for CASSPDTYSYEQYF.

This clone has only one observation. The rearrangement uses TRBV11-1 and TRBJ2-2; 9 nucleotides line up with TRBD2. The junction had 16 bases not matched to a gene; V was cut back by 5 bases and J by 6 bases. Germline values: CDR1 SGHAT, CDR2 FQDESV (reference sequence). This CDR3 spans 18 amino acids. CDR3 amino acids: CASSPRSGLASNPGELFF. DNA for the CDR3: TGTGCCAGCAGCCCCCGGTCTGGACTAGCGAGTAACCCCGGGGAGCTGTTTTTT.

V gene TRBV5-1 combines with J gene TRBJ2-5, with 11 bases lining up with TRBD1. Trimming removed 4 bases from V and 0 bases from J; junction bases left unmatched: 5. The CDR3 is 16 residues long. Germline loops: CDR1 SGHRS, CDR2 YFSETQ. CDR3 protein: CASSPGQGANQETQYF. CDR3 DNA: TGCGCCAGCAGCCCAGGACAGGGGGCAAACCAAGAGACCCAGTACTTC.

V gene TRBV27 combines with J gene TRBJ1-5; D is uncertain. V lost 3 bases, J lost 1 base, and 7 bases lay in between. The germline CDR1 and CDR2 sequences are MNHEY and SMNVEV (reference sequence). The CDR3 contains 14 residues. The CDR3 sequence is CASSLSGSNQPQHF. In DNA, the CDR3 is TGTGCCAGCAGTTTGTCGGGGAGCAATCAGCCCCAGCATTTT.

This clone was picked up a small number of times. This chain joins TRBV5-6 and TRBJ1-2; TRBD1 agrees at 7 bases. J gave up 0 bases and V 3 bases, and 11 bases lay outside the gene matches. Germline lookup yields CDR1 SGHDT and CDR2 YYEEEE. The CDR3 has 17 amino acids. DNA for the CDR3: TGTGCCAGCAGCTCCCCCCGGGACAGCACTCCTAACTATGGCTACACCTTC. This codes for CASSSPRDSTPNYGYTF.

The chain couples TRBV27 to TRBJ2-1, with 16 bases matching TRBD2. The V gene's germline CDR1 is MNHEY and CDR2 SMNVEV (reference sequence). Losses at the gene ends were 5 bases for V and 7 bases for J; bases not matched to a gene: 14. This CDR3 spans 19 amino acids. CDR3 residues: CASSVGTSGGGLPGNEQFF. The CDR3 region has the DNA TGTGCCAGCAGTGTCGGGACTAGCGGGGGGGGCCTCCCGGGGAATGAGCAGTTCTTC.

As to this clone: Its ends do not fully match the called genes, so a read error is possible. V is TRBV13 and J is TRBJ2-7, with 9 nucleotides matching TRBD1. Per the germline V gene, CDR1 is PRHDT and CDR2 is FYEKMQ (reference sequence). CDR3 length equals 16 residues. Here the CDR3 reads CASTLGGTGSSVEQYF. The CDR3 nucleotides read TGTGCCAGCACCTTAGGAGGGACAGGGAGCTCTGTCGAGCAGTACTTC. Drawing the rest from reference TRBV13 and TRBJ2-7, the complete variable domain is AAGVIQSPRHLIKEKRETATLKCYPIPRHDTVYWYQQGPGQDPQFLISFYEKMQSDKGSIPDRFSAQQFSDYHSELNMSSLELGDSALYFCASTLGGTGSSVEQYFGPGTRLTVT.

V is TRBV6-6 and J is TRBJ2-7; maybe TRBD2 (5 bases). V was cut by 6 bases and J by 3 bases, with 12 bases left in between. CDR3 size: 13 residues. Germline values: CDR1 MNHNY, CDR2 SVGAGI (reference sequence). The CDR3 coding sequence is TGTGCCAGCAGCCGCCCGGGGATCTACGAGCAGTACTTC. Protein product: CASSRPGIYEQYF.